This entry lists 29 T cell receptor beta chains sequenced from one sample in a study of PD-L1 blockade in urothelial cancer. Documented time point: peripheral blood 6 weeks after treatment start. TCRdb's table, derived via immunoSEQ multiplex PCR, lists solely in-frame clones and lacks some. The sample shows around 62,000 clones, 85% to 90% of them seen only once. The sample here was PBMCs, taken around atezolizumab (anti-PD-L1) treatment. The receptors here all came from a man in his 60s with urothelial cancer.

The rearrangement links TRBV27 to TRBJ2-7, with 9 bases fitting TRBD1. CDR3 size: 14 residues. With V trimmed by 5 bases and J by 4 bases, 6 bases remained unmatched. From germline, CDR1 is MNHEY and CDR2 SMNVEV (reference sequence). This CDR3 reads CASSPLDRGYEQYF. Written as DNA, the CDR3 is TGTGCCAGCAGTCCACTGGACAGGGGATACGAGCAGTACTTC.

This clone has at least ten counts. The V gene is TRBV28, the J gene TRBJ1-2, with 10 bases aligning to TRBD1. Germline values: CDR1 MDHEN, CDR2 SYDVKM. The CDR3 runs to 16 residues. V shed 5 bases and J 5 bases; nucleotides not matched to a gene: 11. CDR3 protein: CASSQTDQGQGYGYTF. The CDR3 DNA reads TGTGCCAGCAGTCAAACCGACCAGGGACAGGGGTATGGCTACACCTTC.

The V and J genes are TRBV5-1 and TRBJ2-7, with TRBD2 as a possible D gene (5 bases). V lost 4 bases and J lost 4, with 18 bases in between. CDR1 is SGHRS and CDR2 is YFSETQ in the germline V gene. CDR3 length: 15 residues. The CDR3 DNA is TGCGCCAGCAGCCCCACACCCGTAGAGGGATACGAGCAGTACTTC. Its protein product is CASSPTPVEGYEQYF.

The genes are TRBV5-6 and TRBJ2-3, with D possibly being TRBD2 (5 bases). Trimming removed 5 bases at V and 4 bases at J, with 11 bases between. This CDR3 spans 13 amino acids. Per germline, CDR1 SGHDT and CDR2 YYEEEE. The CDR3 reads CASRWTGADTQYF. The CDR3 bases are TGTGCCAGCAGGTGGACTGGGGCAGATACGCAGTATTTT.

The sample holds a few counts of this clone. The V call is TRBV5-1, the J call TRBJ1-1; 9 bases fit TRBD1. Losses at the gene ends were 0 bases for V and 5 bases for J; bases not matched to a gene: 5. CDR3 length: 15 residues. CDR1 and CDR2 from the germline V gene are SGHRS and YFSETQ. CDR3 nucleotide sequence: TGCGCCAGCAGCTTGGCCGAGACAGGGGGGACTGAAGCTTTCTTT. Protein sequence: CASSLAETGGTEAFF.

The chain is built from TRBV5-5 and TRBJ1-4; 7 bases fit TRBD1. Per germline, CDR1 SGHKS and CDR2 YYEKEE (reference sequence). The CDR3 sequence is 17 residues long. V gave up 0 bases and J gave up 2 bases; unmatched junction bases: 7. CDR3 protein: CASSLAGQIFTNEKLFF. CDR3 bases: TGTGCCAGCAGCTTGGCGGGACAGATCTTTACTAATGAAAAACTGTTTTTT.

The chain uses TRBV7-9 and TRBJ1-5; TRBD1 agrees at 8 bases. Germline V gives CDR1 SEHNR, CDR2 FQNEAQ (reference sequence). This CDR3 has 16 residues. V was clipped by 8 bases and J by 9 bases; unmatched bases: 18. CDR3: CASAGGETTLVRPQHF. Written as DNA, the CDR3 is TGTGCCAGCGCAGGGGGCGAAACAACACTAGTTCGGCCCCAGCATTTT.

This clone was found once. The chain carries TRBV28 and TRBJ2-1; no reliable D call. V was clipped by 3 bases and J by 10 bases, with 7 bases between them. CDR1 and CDR2 (germline): MDHEN, SYDVKM. This CDR3 has 11 residues. For the CDR3, the DNA is TGTGCCAGCAGTTTTATGAGGGAGCAGTTCTTC. Its protein is CASSFMREQFF.

CDR3 DNA sequence: TGCGCCAGCAGGAGGGATGGCTACACCTTC. This encodes CASRRDGYTF. The V call is TRBV23-1, the J call TRBJ1-2; no clear D gene. TRBV23-1 is placed among ORFs of uncertain function. This CDR3 is built from 10 residues. V was trimmed by 6 bases and J by 6 bases, leaving 5 bases between them.

This clone was recorded once. The genes are TRBV5-1 and TRBJ2-2; D gene ambiguous. CDR3 size: 16 residues. V was shortened by 2 bases and J by 7 bases, with 18 bases between the two germline ends. Germline loops: CDR1 SGHRS, CDR2 YFSETQ. The CDR3 DNA sequence: TGCGCCAGCAGCTTCCGAGGCCAGCGAGATCACGGGGAGCTGTTTTTT. This translates into CASSFRGQRDHGELFF.

This clone was observed a handful of times. V and J are TRBV19 and TRBJ1-1; 7 bases map to TRBD1. Germline V gives CDR1 LNHDA, CDR2 SQIVND (reference sequence). Unmatched junction bases numbered 4, after V lost 6 bases and J lost 0 bases. There are 14 residues in the CDR3. Here the CDR3 DNA reads TGTGCCAGTAGATGGGGACAGTTGAACACTGAAGCTTTCTTT. Its protein is CASRWGQLNTEAFF.

The chain recombines TRBV5-1 with TRBJ2-1; 9 bases fit TRBD2. The CDR3 has 14 residues. CDR1 and CDR2 (germline): SGHRS, YFSETQ. Trimming removed 4 bases from V and 3 bases from J; junction bases left unmatched: 2. The CDR3 spells CASSMTSGYNEQFF. DNA for the CDR3: TGCGCCAGCAGCATGACTAGCGGCTACAATGAGCAGTTCTTC.

This chain joins TRBV4-3 and TRBJ2-1; the D gene is possibly TRBD2 (5 bases). Trimming took off 3 bases at V and 8 bases at J, with 17 bases between the two ends. CDR1 LGHNA and CDR2 YSLEER come from the germline V gene. This CDR3 contains 15 residues. DNA of the CDR3: TGCGCCAGCAGCCAGACAAGGCTGAGGGTGGATGAGCAGTTCTTC. Amino acid sequence: CASSQTRLRVDEQFF.

The CDR3 protein is CASSSQREPYNEQFF. The CDR3 DNA sequence: TGTGCCAGCAGTTCGCAGCGGGAACCTTACAATGAGCAGTTCTTC. The chain has TRBV27 and TRBJ2-1, with TRBD2 identical over 7 bases. Trimming took 4 bases from V and 4 from J; bases not matched to a gene: 7. CDR3 length: 15 residues. The germline V gene encodes CDR1 MNHEY and CDR2 SMNVEV (reference sequence).

The V and J genes are TRBV7-2 and TRBJ2-3; perhaps TRBD1 as D (6 bases). The CDR3 totals 16 residues. The germline V gene encodes CDR1 SGHTA and CDR2 FQGNSA. The V end was cut by 1 base, the J end by 4 bases, with 15 bases between. In DNA form, the CDR3 reads TGTGCCAGCAGCTTAGGACAGGCGGCCCCCTCAGATACGCAGTATTTT. Translated, it gives CASSLGQAAPSDTQYF.

This clone was counted a single time. The genes are TRBV6-5 and TRBJ1-4; D call uncertain. CDR1 and CDR2 from the germline V gene are MNHEY and SVGAGI. The germline V and J ends were trimmed by 1 base and 4 bases, with 10 bases remaining between them. The CDR3 length is 15 residues. CDR3 sequence: CASSYYTGSNEKLFF. The CDR3 coding sequence is TGTGCCAGCAGTTACTATACTGGGAGTAATGAAAAACTGTTTTTT.

Here the CDR3 reads CASSSTGGSEAFF. In DNA form, the CDR3 reads TGTGCCAGCAGCTCGACAGGGGGCTCTGAAGCTTTCTTT. The chain couples TRBV14 to TRBJ1-1, with TRBD1 identical over 10 bases. Germline V gene data show CDR1 as SGHDN and CDR2 as FVKESK. J was trimmed by 6 bases and V by 5 bases; bases with no gene match: 3. The CDR3 is made up of 13 amino acids.

This chain uses TRBV14 with TRBJ1-2; weak D call: TRBD1 (5 bases). The CDR3 spans 16 residues. Germline V gene data show CDR1 as SGHDN and CDR2 as FVKESK. V lost 1 base, J lost 3 bases, and 15 bases lay in between. The CDR3: CASSQAGESQYYGYTF. CDR3 DNA: TGTGCCAGCAGCCAAGCGGGGGAGAGCCAATACTATGGCTACACCTTC.

The rearrangement uses TRBV19 and TRBJ1-2, with D perhaps matching TRBD1 (6 bases). CDR1 LNHDA and CDR2 SQIVND come from the germline V gene (reference sequence). The V and J ends lost 5 bases and 0 bases respectively, with 16 bases between them. The CDR3 consists of 16 residues. CDR3 sequence reads: CASSRGGGVANYGYTF. The CDR3 coding sequence is TGTGCCAGTAGTCGAGGAGGGGGGGTAGCTAACTATGGCTACACCTTC. Full variable domain (rest looked up from reference TRBV19 and TRBJ1-2): DGGITQSPKYLFRKEGQNVTLSCEQNLNHDAMYWYRQDPGQGLRLIYYSQIVNDFQKGDIAEGYSVSREKKESFPLTVTSAQKNPTAFYLCASSRGGGVANYGYTFGSGTRLTVV.

This chain connects TRBV6-4 to TRBJ2-2, with D perhaps TRBD1 (5 bases). Trimming pared 4 bases from V and 6 bases from J, leaving 12 bases between. Per the germline V gene, CDR1 is MRHNA and CDR2 is SNTAGT. The CDR3 sequence is 14 residues long. For the CDR3, the DNA is TGTGCCAGCAGTGCCTCTCAAGGGGCCGGGGAGCTGTTTTTT. Protein sequence: CASSASQGAGELFF.

This clone was picked up many times. V and J are TRBV4-2 and TRBJ2-7, with 9 bases identical to TRBD2. The junction had 10 bases not matched to a gene; V was cut back by 3 bases and J by 7 bases. Germline CDR1 and CDR2: LGHNA and YNFKEQ. The CDR3 is 15 amino acids. The CDR3 coding sequence is TGTGCCAGCAGCCAGCAACCCGCGGGGGGGTTAGAGCAGTACTTC. As protein: CASSQQPAGGLEQYF.

The chain employs TRBV9 and TRBJ1-3, with D hard to call. Germline V gives CDR1 SGDLS, CDR2 YYNGEE. Trimming cost V 1 base and J 0 bases, with 8 bases left between them. The CDR3 has 15 amino acids. In DNA form, the CDR3 reads TGTGCCAGCAGCGTAACGGGGAGCTCTGGAAACACCATATATTTT. Its protein is CASSVTGSSGNTIYF.

Only a few counts were recorded for this clone. This chain joins TRBV2 and TRBJ1-5; D is unclear. Germline CDR1 SNHLY, CDR2 FYNNEI. The CDR3 covers 12 residues. V was cut by 1 base and J by 6 bases, with 4 bases left in between. CDR3 loop: CASSEGGQPQHF. CDR3 nucleotides: TGTGCCAGCAGTGAAGGAGGTCAGCCCCAGCATTTT. Complete variable domain (other parts from reference TRBV2 and TRBJ1-5): EPEVTQTPSHQVTQMGQEVILRCVPISNHLYFYWYRQILGQKVEFLVSFYNNEISEKSEIFDDQFSVERPDGSNFTLKIRSTKLEDSAMYFCASSEGGQPQHFGDGTRLSIL.

The chain uses TRBV6-6 and TRBJ1-3, with D unresolved. Trimming left V 6 bases short and J 9 bases short, with 15 bases between. This CDR3 has 13 amino acids. The germline gives CDR1 MNHNY, CDR2 SVGAGI (reference sequence). The CDR3 reads CASSNDPSGTIYF. The CDR3 DNA is TGTGCCAGCAGCAACGACCCGAGCGGCACCATATATTTT.

The chain combines TRBV5-4 with TRBJ2-7; 8 positions agree with TRBD1. Germline V gene data show CDR1 as SGHNT and CDR2 as YYREEE (reference sequence). The CDR3 runs 14 residues. V was clipped by 2 bases and J by 2 bases; unmatched bases: 3. In DNA form, the CDR3 reads TGTGCCAGCAGCTTAGACAGGGGAACCTACGAGCAGTACTTC. This codes for CASSLDRGTYEQYF.

The genes are TRBV29-1 and TRBJ2-3; weak D call: TRBD2 (7 bases). The germline V gene has CDR1 SQVTM and CDR2 ANQGSEA. The CDR3 sequence is 13 residues long. The V gene lost 3 bases and the J gene lost 4 bases, with 11 bases spanning the gap. CDR3 sequence: CSVDGGRADTQYF. The CDR3 region has the DNA TGCAGCGTTGACGGGGGGCGGGCAGATACGCAGTATTTT.

The chain carries TRBV11-2 and TRBJ2-7; D is unresolved. The V end lost 0 bases, the J end lost 6 bases, and 9 bases lay between the germline ends. Germline V CDR1 and CDR2: SGHAT, FQNNGV. This CDR3 is 13 amino acids long. CDR3: CASSLEITGEQYF. CDR3 DNA: TGTGCCAGCAGCTTAGAAATTACGGGCGAGCAGTACTTC. The entire variable domain, with the rest obtained from reference TRBV11-2 and TRBJ2-7, is as follows: EAGVAQSPRYKIIEKRQSVAFWCNPISGHATLYWYQQILGQGPKLLIQFQNNGVVDDSQLPKDRFSAERLKGVDSTLKIQPAKLEDSAVYLCASSLEITGEQYFGPGTRLTVT.

The chain couples TRBV7-8 to TRBJ2-7, with D perhaps TRBD1 (6 bases). The CDR3 length is 14 residues. V lost 5 bases and J lost 1, with 12 bases in between. The germline V gene encodes CDR1 SGHVS and CDR2 FQNEAQ. The CDR3 bases are TGTGCCAGCAGCCACCGACAGGAGTCCTACGAGCAGTACTTC. Protein product: CASSHRQESYEQYF. The full variable domain, rest sourced from reference TRBV7-8 and TRBJ2-7, is GAGVSQSPRYKVAKRGQDVALRCDPISGHVSLFWYQQALGQGPEFLTYFQNEAQLDKSGLPSDRFFAERPEGSVSTLKIQRTQQEDSAVYLCASSHRQESYEQYFGPGTRLTVT.

For the CDR3, the DNA is TGTGCCAGCAGCTTCCCGAAAGAAGGACTAGCGGGGTTCACAGATACGCAGTATTTT. Encoded protein: CASSFPKEGLAGFTDTQYF. The J gene is TRBJ2-3, the V gene TRBV7-3, with TRBD2 matching over 12 bases. V gave up 3 bases and J gave up 2 bases; unmatched junction bases: 12. Germline CDR1 and CDR2: SGHTA and FQGTGA. This CDR3 contains 19 residues.